Listed below are T cell receptor beta chains from one sample, sequenced in a study of Ad26.COV2.S vaccination and SARS-CoV-2 variants. Only in-frame clones appear in the TCRdb table, and some are missing; sequencing was by immunoSEQ multiplex PCR. The sample includes some 450,000 clones, around 91% of them seen just once. Specimen: peripheral blood, collected in a trial of Ad26.COV2.S vaccine versus placebo. The receptors were gathered from a person aged 18-60 years who received the Ad26.COV2.S COVID-19 vaccine or a placebo. Each CDR3 is given with its conserved first and last residue. The D gene is left open where the match is weak. Clone size is not always given. Where it is, it says once, few, many or a class for expanded clones.

>TRBJ2-7|TRBV28|-|once
TGTGCCAGCAGCCAGAATGAAATAGCGGTCTCGTGGGAGCAGTACTTC
CASSQNEIAVSWEQYF
>TRBJ2-7|TRBV5-4|TRBD1|once
TGTGCCAGCAGTTTCAGGGGGCGTGAGCAGTACTTC
CASSFRGREQYF
>TRBJ2-7|TRBV5-4|TRBD2|few
TGTGCCAGCGGTCTAGCGGGAGCCGGGGGCGAGCAGTACTTC
CASGLAGAGGEQYF
>TRBJ2-6|TRBV7-6|-|-
TGTGCCAGCAGCTCAGATAGCCTATGGCTTGGGGCCAACGTCCTGACTTTC
CASSSDSLWLGANVLTF
>TRBJ2-3|TRBV6-2/TRBV6-3|-|-
TGTGCCAGCAGTTACGGGTCGCACACAGATACGCAGTATTTT
CASSYGSHTDTQYF
>TRBJ2-7|TRBV7-2|TRBD2|-
TGTGCCAGCAGCTTTACCCTAGCGGGAGGGCCGGGTGAGCAGTACTTC
CASSFTLAGGPGEQYF
>TRBJ1-1|TRBV28|TRBD1|-
TGTGCCAGCAGTCCGCACAGGGGGCGTTCCGACACTGAAGCTTTCTTT
CASSPHRGRSDTEAFF
>TRBJ1-2|TRBV11-2|TRBD1|-
TGTGCCAGCAGTTCTTACAGGGGGCCTAACTATGGCTACACCTTC
CASSSYRGPNYGYTF
>TRBJ2-5|TRBV28|-|-
TGTGCCAGCAGCGAGGGCGGAGCGGAAGAGACCCAGTACTTC
CASSEGGAEETQYF
>TRBJ2-2|TRBV7-8|-|-
TGTGCCAGCAGCTTACTGGCGGAGTGGACCGGGGAGCTGTTTTTT
CASSLLAEWTGELFF
>TRBJ2-5|TRBV2|-|-
TGTGCCAGCAGTCCAGGACTTATGGGGGAGACCCAGTACTTC
CASSPGLMGETQYF
>TRBJ2-1|TRBV27|TRBD2|-
TGTGCCAGCACCCTCGGGGCGGGAGCCTCCTACAATGAGCAGTTCTTC
CASTLGAGASYNEQFF
>TRBJ2-5|TRBV28|-|-
TGTGCCAGCAGTTCGAACTTGGAGACCCAGTACTTC
CASSSNLETQYF
>TRBJ1-5|TRBV5-4|-|-
TGTGCCAGCAGCTTGAATAGCAATCAGCCCCAGCATTTT
CASSLNSNQPQHF
>TRBJ2-1|TRBV19|-|many
TGTGCCAGTAGTATGGCACTCCTTGGAAATGAGCAGTTCTTC
CASSMALLGNEQFF
>TRBJ2-3|TRBV3-1/TRBV3-2|TRBD1|once
TGTGCCAGCAGCCAAAGGACAGGGCGCACAGATACGCAGTATTTT
CASSQRTGRTDTQYF
>TRBJ2-5|TRBV7-7|-|-
TGTGCCAGCAGCGGCCAGGCGAGGGGCGCGGGGACCCAGTACTTC
CASSGQARGAGTQYF
>TRBJ2-2|TRBV3-1/TRBV3-2|-|-
TGTGCCAGCAGGGGCGGCGGGGAGCTGTTTTTT
CASRGGGELFF
>TRBJ1-1|TRBV5-8|-|-
TGTGCCAGCAGCTTGCTGGAGGGGGAGAACCCTAAAAGTGAAGCTTTCTTT
CASSLLEGENPKSEAFF
>TRBJ1-4|TRBV9|TRBD1|few
TGTGCCAGCAGCGCTCCGGGACAGGGAGTTGAAAAACTGTTTTTT
CASSAPGQGVEKLFF
>TRBJ2-1|TRBV9|TRBD1|-
TGTGCCAGCAGCTCGGGACAGGGGAGCTCCTACAATGAGCAGTTCTTC
CASSSGQGSSYNEQFF
>TRBJ2-2|TRBV7-8|-|-
TGTGCCAGCAGCTTGGCGGGCACCGGGGAGCTGTTTTTT
CASSLAGTGELFF
>TRBJ2-1|TRBV9|-|-
TGTGCCAGCAGCGTAAGGGCCGTCTCCTACAATGAGCAGTTCTTC
CASSVRAVSYNEQFF
>TRBJ2-2|TRBV9|TRBD1|-
TGTGCCAGCAGCGGGACAGGGGGACAGGGTCTCGGGGAGCTGTTTTTT
CASSGTGGQGLGELFF
>TRBJ2-6|TRBV19|TRBD1|-
TGTGCCAGTAGCCCCTTGGACAGGGGATACTCTGGGGCCAACGTCCTGACTTTC
CASSPLDRGYSGANVLTF
>TRBJ2-5|TRBV11-3|TRBD2|-
TGTGCCAGCAGCTCTGGACTAGCGGGAGAGGGGGAGACCCAGTACTTC
CASSSGLAGEGETQYF
>TRBJ2-3|TRBV2|TRBD2|-
TGTGCCAGCACCGATTGGGGGACTAACACAGATACGCAGTATTTT
CASTDWGTNTDTQYF
>TRBJ2-7|TRBV2|TRBD1|-
TGTGCCAGCAGTGTTGTAGGGGGCCTCTACGAGCAGTACTTC
CASSVVGGLYEQYF
>TRBJ2-7|TRBV12-5|-|-
TGTGCTAGTGGTTTGGTTTACGAGCAGTACTTC
CASGLVYEQYF
>TRBJ2-7|TRBV7-8|-|-
TGTGCCAGCAGCTTATGGAGGGTGGGGAGCGCGTATTCCTACGAGCAGTACTTC
CASSLWRVGSAYSYEQYF
>TRBJ2-3|TRBV10-3|-|once
TGTGCCATCAGGCCCACCCTACTCCCGGGCGGGCGGGATACGCAGTATTTT
CAIRPTLLPGGRDTQYF
>TRBJ2-5|TRBV4-2|TRBD1|few
TGTGCCAGCAGCCCTAAAACAGGGACAGGGGAGACCCAGTACTTC
CASSPKTGTGETQYF
>TRBJ2-7|TRBV27|TRBD2|few
TGTGCCAGCAAGGGCGGGAGCCATTCCTACGAGCAGTACTTC
CASKGGSHSYEQYF
>TRBJ2-4|TRBV24-1|TRBD2|-
TGTGCCACCAGTGCAACCATAGCGGGAACTAACATTCAGTACTTC
CATSATIAGTNIQYF
>TRBJ2-7|TRBV7-3|-|-
TGTGCCAGCAGCTTAGGGGGCGGCTACGAGCAGTACTTC
CASSLGGGYEQYF
>TRBJ2-1|TRBV9|-|-
TGTGCCAGCAGCGTAGGAGAGACAAAGCCAGGGTACAATGAGCAGTTCTTC
CASSVGETKPGYNEQFF
>TRBJ2-7|TRBV5-1|-|few
TGCGCCAGCAGCTTGGGGGCAGGTGTATTCTCCTACGAGCAGTACTTC
CASSLGAGVFSYEQYF
>TRBJ2-6|TRBV28|TRBD1|-
TGTGCCAGCAGTTCGAGGGGGCCTGGGGCCAACGTCCTGACTTTC
CASSSRGPGANVLTF
>TRBJ2-5|TRBV2|TRBD2|-
TGTGCCAGCAGCAATGAAGCGGGAGGGGGAAAGACCCAGTACTTC
CASSNEAGGGKTQYF
>TRBJ1-1|TRBV10-3|-|-
TGTGCCATCAGTGGGAGATCCCCGTTTGGGGTGAACACTGAAGCTTTCTTT
CAISGRSPFGVNTEAFF
>TRBJ2-5|TRBV20-1|TRBD2|-
TGCAGTGCTAGTAAGGGCGGGAGGCCCCAAGAGACCCAGTACTTC
CSASKGGRPQETQYF
>TRBJ1-5|TRBV24-1|-|-
TGTGCCACCAGTGATTTAGGACAGCCCCAGCATTTT
CATSDLGQPQHF
>TRBJ2-3|TRBV6-2/TRBV6-3|-|-
TGTGCCAGCAGTTACTCGGTGGGGCGGGCAGATACGCAGTATTTT
CASSYSVGRADTQYF
>TRBJ2-1|TRBV9|TRBD2|-
TGTGCCAGCAGCGTAGGCGGGGGGAGGGACAATGAGCAGTTCTTC
CASSVGGGRDNEQFF
>TRBJ2-2|TRBV27|TRBD2|-
TGTGCCAGCATTTCCTTGCTAGCGGGGGAGCGGCCCACCGGGGAGCTGTTTTTT
CASISLLAGERPTGELFF
>TRBJ2-7|TRBV3-1/TRBV3-2|TRBD1|-
TGTGCCAGCAGCCCTGACGGACAGGGGGGCTCCTACGAGCAGTACTTC
CASSPDGQGGSYEQYF
>TRBJ2-3|TRBV7-9|TRBD2|-
TGTGCCAGCACCCCGGGGGGAGGCCGCACAGATACGCAGTATTTT
CASTPGGGRTDTQYF
>TRBJ2-7|TRBV19|TRBD2|-
TGTGCCAGTAGTATAGGCGGGGGGCCCTACGAGCAGTACTTC
CASSIGGGPYEQYF
>TRBJ1-1|TRBV6-2/TRBV6-3|TRBD1|-
TGTGCCAGCAGTTGGGACAGGGGGTCCTTGAACACTGAAGCTTTCTTT
CASSWDRGSLNTEAFF
>TRBJ2-3|TRBV7-6|-|-
TGTGCCAGCAGCTTCAGCGCTGGTACGCAGTATTTT
CASSFSAGTQYF
>TRBJ2-4|TRBV5-1|-|-
TGCGCCAGCAGCTTGGCCGGTCCAAGAGACATTCAGTACTTC
CASSLAGPRDIQYF